This T cell receptor beta chain was observed in a study of T cells in Graves' hyperthyroidism and ophthalmopathy (dated by TCRdb to between 2019 and 2020). Regarding the study in general: Peripheral blood was collected at initial diagnosis, before any treatment. The 100 or so discovery patients were divided at random into training and test sets in a 7:3 ratio. An independent validation cohort of under 20 hyperthyroidism patients and about 15 patients who later progressed to ophthalmopathy tested prospective prediction of ophthalmopathy. TCR Vbeta CDR3 sequencing of 130 to 150 peripheral blood samples (approximately 44 ophthalmopathy, 75 to 80 hyperthyroidism and some 17 progressor patients) is reported in the paper. Following sampling, methimazole starting at 30 mg daily was given to hyperthyroidism patients, and high-dose intravenous methylprednisolone was given to ophthalmopathy patients. In addition, the study compared T-cell repertoires in thyroid tissue and in blood from six Graves' hyperthyroidism patients. To identify TCR V-J signatures that set the groups apart, the researchers used a discovery cohort of about a hundred patients, made up of 43 with Graves' ophthalmopathy and approximately 57 with stable Graves' hyperthyroidism.

V is trimmed back by 6 bases and J by 2 bases, and the junction contains 11 bases that no gene match accounts for. As encoded in the germline V gene (reference sequence), CDR1 is MNHEY while CDR2 is SMNVEV. The CDR3 runs 16 amino acids, cysteine and phenylalanine included. The sequence is cut down to CDR3 DNA, 48 bases in frame from base 1. Ophthalmopathy patients had moderately to severely active disease, with a Clinical Activity Score of 3 or more, a NOSPECS grade of 4 or more, and a disease duration of less than 3 months. Patients with uncontrolled infections, other autoimmune diseases, pregnancy or lactation were excluded. Diagnoses were based on clinical symptoms, serum thyroxine and TRAb, thyroid ultrasound and orbital computed tomography. PBMCs were isolated from 10 ml of fresh peripheral blood by Ficoll-Paque density gradient centrifugation. Total RNA was extracted using Trizol reagent, and RNA quality was assessed on an Agilent 2100 Bioanalyzer.

Turning to this clonotype: The clone's antigen remains unknown. Per-nucleotide qualities are absent, and no much larger clonotype sits a single base away.

The TCR beta CDR3 regions were amplified from the RNA transcripts. The first round of RT-PCR for the TCR CDR3 was performed with the HTBI primer set and the Qiagen OneStep RT-PCR kit. Libraries were constructed in a second round of multiplex PCR, after which size selection and purification were performed. The libraries were sequenced on an Illumina HiSeq2000 using paired-end 100 bp reads. The paper's data handling went like this. SOAPnuke was used to process the raw data, with reads discarded if the reads contained adapters or uncalled bases, had a mean Phred below 15, or lacked an exact constant-primer or identifier match. COPE v1.2.5 was used to merge high-quality paired reads, and clonotypes were defined as unique nucleotide sequences. MiTCR v1.1 was used to align the clonotypes against IMGT TRBV, TRBD and TRBJ reference segments. Only V-J combinations with frequency above 0.0001, covering 98% to 99.2% of repertoires, were analysed. A TCS score was defined as the ratio between F50 (clonal expansion) and ExV (chaos), using BLOSUM62-based TCRdist between CDR3 peptides within each V-J. Welch's t-statistics and random forest reduced roughly 540 V-J features to 13, which were used in a naive Bayes classifier (R e1071). TCRdb cleaned the public reads at Q25 with fastp, built clones with MiXCR and kept in-frame beta chains. Every CDR3 protein is listed once, alongside the most common genes and DNA of its rows. These V and J calls originate from TCRdb's pipeline instead of the authors' own analysis. The sample table lists fewer than 700,000 distinct CDR3 sequences, under 20% of them with a count of one. The ten top clones hold 17% of the sample.

The research as a whole found: In cross-validation, a model built on a 13 V-J signature told ophthalmopathy apart from stable hyperthyroidism with 85% to 90% sensitivity and about 81% specificity, and in testing the same model reached 80%/75%. In validation, progression to ophthalmopathy was predicted by the model with 70% to 71% sensitivity and around 76% specificity, a median of approximately 7.1 months before onset. Sample size was not statistically predetermined, and investigators were not blinded to group allocation. Most expanded thyroid clonotypes (frequency above 0.001) were also detected in blood, a finding suggesting that blood repertoires may reflect thyroid immune responses.

The chain employs TRBV27 and TRBJ2-3, with 7 bases in between that match TRBD2. The receptor was isolated from a woman aged 18-29 years with Graves' ophthalmopathy. The sequenced sample was blood. The CDR3 reads as follows: CASRLFPREDTDTQYF. Read as DNA, the sequence is TGTGCCAGCAGACTTTTCCCCCGGGAGGACACAGATACGCAGTATTTT.